These 27 T cell receptor beta chains came from one sample sequenced in a study of blood T cell repertoires in COVID-19. Libraries were prepared by immunoSEQ multiplex PCR; TCRdb keeps only in-frame clonotypes and omits some of them. The sample holds about 230,000 clones, over 75% seen once. The sequencing sample was made of PBMCs or T cells enriched from blood (not recorded which). All receptors come from a man younger than 30 who had recovered from COVID-19.

Here the CDR3 reads CASSFPGQVTYEQYF. The CDR3 coding sequence is TGTGCCAGCAGCTTTCCGGGACAGGTGACCTACGAGCAGTACTTC. The chain links TRBV5-5 to TRBJ2-7; 8 bases line up with TRBD1. Trimming cost V 2 bases and J 2 bases; bases outside gene matches: 6. Germline lookup yields CDR1 SGHKS and CDR2 YYEKEE (reference sequence). The CDR3 covers 15 residues.

The chain recombines TRBV2 with TRBJ1-6; no clear D. This CDR3 is built from 17 residues. The germline V gene encodes CDR1 SNHLY and CDR2 FYNNEI. V lost 1 base and J lost 0, with 10 bases in between. The CDR3, as DNA: TGTGCCAGCAGTGAAGAGTTGTGGAGCTCCTATAATTCACCCCTCCACTTT. Translated, it gives CASSEELWSSYNSPLHF.

Only a few counts were recorded for this clone. The V call is TRBV24-1, the J call TRBJ1-1; TRBD1 might be the D (6 bases). Trimming took 10 bases from V and 5 from J, leaving 25 bases between them. Germline lookup yields CDR1 KGHDR and CDR2 SFDVKD. The CDR3 has 16 residues. This chain's CDR3 is CATRGKYRDRWTEAFF. CDR3 in DNA: TGTGCCACAAGAGGGAAATACAGGGACCGATGGACTGAAGCTTTCTTT.

The chain has TRBV6-5 and TRBJ1-6, with 9 bases aligning to TRBD1. CDR3 length equals 15 residues. Trimming took 6 bases from V and 11 from J; bases not matched to a gene: 11. Looked up from germline, CDR1 is MNHEY and CDR2 is SVGAGI. The CDR3 region has the DNA TGTGCCAGCAGCACCCCGGGACAGGGAGAACCACCCCTCCACTTT. This codes for CASSTPGQGEPPLHF.

The chain joins TRBV7-9 to TRBJ2-5; 15 bases are a match to TRBD2. Germline V lookup: CDR1 SEHNR, CDR2 FQNEAQ (reference sequence). V was clipped by 5 bases and J by 3 bases; unmatched bases: 7. The length of the CDR3 is 17 residues. Written as DNA, the CDR3 is TGTGCCAGCAGCCGGTTCGGACTAGCGGGGGGGAAAGAGACCCAGTACTTC. Translated, it gives CASSRFGLAGGKETQYF.

The genes are TRBV27 and TRBJ1-3; D call uncertain. The ends were cut back, 7 bases at V and 0 bases at J, with 16 bases in the middle. Germline V gene sequence: CDR1 MNHEY, CDR2 SMNVEV (reference sequence). The CDR3 runs 16 residues. The DNA of the CDR3 is TGTGCCAGCAAATCCCGTTTTGGCAACTCTGGAAACACCATATATTTT. It is translated as CASKSRFGNSGNTIYF.

The genes are TRBV7-2 and TRBJ2-3, with D unresolved. The germline V gene encodes CDR1 SGHTA and CDR2 FQGNSA. The ends were cut back, 5 bases at V and 2 bases at J, with 5 bases in the middle. The CDR3 totals 12 residues. CDR3 in DNA: TGTGCCAGCAGCCCCTTCACAGATACGCAGTATTTT. This encodes CASSPFTDTQYF.

The chain uses TRBV30 and TRBJ1-4; perhaps TRBD1 as D (5 bases). The V gene's germline CDR1 is GTSNPN and CDR2 SVGIG (reference sequence). Trimming pared 2 bases from V and 0 bases from J, leaving 10 bases between. The CDR3 spans 15 residues. CDR3 in amino acids: CAWSNQGTTNEKLFF. For the CDR3, the DNA is TGTGCCTGGAGTAATCAGGGCACAACTAATGAAAAACTGTTTTTT.

This clone came up once. J is TRBJ2-7 and V is TRBV3-1 (or the pseudogene TRBV3-2); D is unresolved. Trimming pared 4 bases from V and 3 bases from J, leaving 13 bases between. Germline V CDR1 and CDR2: LGHDT, YNNKEL (reference sequence). CDR3 length: 14 amino acids. CDR3 in amino acids: CASSPLPKNYEQYF. CDR3 coding DNA: TGTGCCAGCAGCCCGCTACCGAAAAACTACGAGCAGTACTTC.

Worth noting for this clone: Other DNA variants within this sample encode the same CDR3. The J gene is TRBJ2-7, the V gene TRBV18, with D possibly TRBD1 on 6 matching bases. The germline V and J ends were trimmed by 3 bases and 3 bases, with 6 bases remaining between them. Germline-derived CDR1 and CDR2 are KGHSH and LQKENI. The CDR3 runs 12 residues. The CDR3 here is CASSPDSYEQYF. The CDR3 region has the DNA TGTGCCAGCTCACCGGACAGCTACGAGCAGTACTTC.

The chain uses TRBV30 and TRBJ2-5; D perhaps matches TRBD2 (6 bases). The CDR3 length is 15 residues. The V and J ends lost 4 bases and 6 bases respectively, with 21 bases between them. Per germline, CDR1 GTSNPN and CDR2 SVGIG (reference sequence). CDR3 DNA sequence: TGTGCCTGGACGTCTCTCCAGGTGGCGGGGAAGACCCAGTACTTC. Its protein is CAWTSLQVAGKTQYF.

This chain joins TRBV5-1 and TRBJ1-4; 8 bases line up with TRBD1. Germline V gives CDR1 SGHRS, CDR2 YFSETQ. This CDR3 spans 15 amino acids. V gave up 2 bases and J gave up 0 bases; unmatched junction bases: 0. As DNA, the CDR3 is TGCGCCAGCAGCTTACAGGGGGCAACTAATGAAAAACTGTTTTTT. Translation gives CASSLQGATNEKLFF.

This rearrangement joins TRBV27 to TRBJ2-3, with TRBD2 matching 7 bases. V was clipped by 4 bases and J by 9 bases; unmatched bases: 13. The CDR3 extends over 15 amino acids. Germline V gene lookup returns CDR1 MNHEY and CDR2 SMNVEV (reference sequence). This CDR3 reads CASSYTTSEGRTQYF. CDR3 DNA: TGTGCCAGCAGTTACACCACTAGCGAAGGCCGCACGCAGTATTTT.

This chain connects TRBV12-5 to TRBJ2-7; possibly TRBD2 for D (5 bases). Deletions cut 4 bases from V and 5 bases from J, with 18 bases between. The CDR3 is made up of 15 amino acids. Germline CDR1 LGHNT, CDR2 FRNRAP. CDR3: CASGSFGILSHEQYF. The DNA of the CDR3 is TGTGCTAGTGGTTCCTTCGGGATCCTTTCCCACGAGCAGTACTTC.

V is TRBV5-1 and J is TRBJ2-7; 10 bases fit TRBD1. The ends lost 3 bases at V and 5 bases at J; junction bases unmatched: 5. The CDR3 runs to 14 residues. Germline-derived CDR1 and CDR2 are SGHRS and YFSETQ. The CDR3 here is CASSSGQGEHEQYF. CDR3 DNA sequence: TGCGCCAGCAGCTCCGGACAGGGGGAACACGAGCAGTACTTC.

This clone was seen only once. The gene calls are TRBV7-3 and TRBJ2-3, with D possibly matching TRBD2 (5 bases). The germline V gene has CDR1 SGHTA and CDR2 FQGTGA. The CDR3 consists of 15 residues. V lost 5 bases and J lost 1, with 13 bases in between. The chain's CDR3 is CASSPARGGTDTQYF. Written as DNA, the CDR3 is TGTGCCAGCAGCCCCGCCCGGGGTGGCACAGATACGCAGTATTTT.

The chain has TRBV29-1 and TRBJ2-3; a weak D match, TRBD1 (6 bases). Germline CDR1 SQVTM, CDR2 ANQGSEA. Trimming removed 4 bases from V and 1 base from J, with 9 bases in between. The CDR3 consists of 13 residues. CDR3 region: CSVAGAGTDTQYF. The CDR3 region has the DNA TGCAGCGTTGCAGGGGCGGGCACAGATACGCAGTATTTT.

The chain combines TRBV12-5 with TRBJ1-5; D gene ambiguous. The length of the CDR3 is 14 residues. The V and J ends lost 6 bases and 4 bases respectively, with 13 bases between them. In germline, CDR1 is LGHNT, CDR2 FRNRAP. The CDR3 DNA follows: TGTGCTAGTGGCCCGACGACGGGTAATCAGCCCCAGCATTTT. Translation: CASGPTTGNQPQHF.

This chain links TRBV7-9 with TRBJ2-1; TRBD2 matches 10 bases. There are 15 residues in the CDR3. Losses at the gene ends were 4 bases for V and 8 bases for J; bases not matched to a gene: 8. Germline CDR1 and CDR2: SEHNR and FQNEAQ (reference sequence). The CDR3 spells CASSYLEREGDEQFF. In nucleotides, the CDR3 is TGTGCCAGCAGCTATCTAGAGCGGGAGGGTGATGAGCAGTTCTTC.

This rearrangement joins TRBV11-2 to TRBJ2-3; 10 bases map to TRBD2. Germline V gene lookup returns CDR1 SGHAT and CDR2 FQNNGV. The CDR3 is made up of 18 amino acids. Germline trimming cut 5 bases from V and 2 bases from J; bases unmatched to any gene: 13. The DNA for the CDR3 is TGTGCCAGCAGCCTAGTGATACTAGCGGGGTACCTCACAGATACGCAGTATTTT. Protein product: CASSLVILAGYLTDTQYF.

This clone has more than one count but fewer than ten. The chain uses TRBV11-2 and TRBJ1-5; a possible D gene is TRBD1 (6 bases). This CDR3 contains 14 residues. Trimming shortened V by 3 bases and J by 10 bases, and 16 bases separated the two germline ends. Germline CDR1 and CDR2: SGHAT and FQNNGV. CDR3 residues: CASSFEGTLGPQHF. CDR3 nucleotides: TGTGCCAGCAGCTTCGAGGGGACACTGGGACCCCAGCATTTT.

The chain has TRBV2 and TRBJ1-2; possible D gene TRBD1, 6 bases. The CDR3 contains 14 residues. The germline V gene encodes CDR1 SNHLY and CDR2 FYNNEI. Trimming cost V 9 bases and J 8 bases, with 22 bases left between them. The CDR3 sequence: CARQGDRSTRGYTF. CDR3 nucleotide sequence: TGTGCCAGACAGGGAGATAGGTCTACGCGGGGCTACACCTTC.

This sequence joins TRBV24-1 and TRBJ1-4, with D maybe TRBD1 (6 bases). Per germline, CDR1 KGHDR and CDR2 SFDVKD. Deletions cut 9 bases from V and 4 bases from J, with 11 bases between. The CDR3 covers 13 residues. The DNA of the CDR3 is TGTGCCACCCAGGACAGCTATAATGAAAAACTGTTTTTT. Protein product: CATQDSYNEKLFF.

The CDR3 loop is CSVRGAGANVLTF. Here the CDR3 DNA reads TGCAGCGTTCGGGGGGCTGGGGCCAACGTCCTGACTTTC. The J gene is TRBJ2-6, the V gene TRBV29-1, with 7 bases identical to TRBD2. This CDR3 has 13 amino acids. V shed 5 bases and J 2 bases; nucleotides not matched to a gene: 0. The germline V gene has CDR1 SQVTM and CDR2 ANQGSEA.

The chain is built from TRBV19 and TRBJ1-6; perhaps TRBD1 as D (6 bases). Germline assignment: CDR1 LNHDA and CDR2 SQIVND (reference sequence). The ends were cut back, 7 bases at V and 7 bases at J, with 20 bases in the middle. The CDR3 consists of 16 residues. The CDR3 DNA reads as TGTGCCAGTACTTGGGGGGGGCCTGCGGTCAATTCACCCCTCCACTTT. This gives the protein CASTWGGPAVNSPLHF.

CDR3 amino acids: CASSESAGGRDTQYF. The CDR3 coding sequence is TGTGCCAGCAGTGAGTCAGCCGGGGGGCGAGATACGCAGTATTTT. This chain uses TRBV6-4 with TRBJ2-3, with D maybe TRBD2 (7 bases). V was pared by 3 bases and J by 5 bases, with 15 bases between. The CDR3 loop spans 15 amino acids. The germline CDR1 and CDR2 sequences are MRHNA and SNTAGT.

V gene TRBV27 combines with J gene TRBJ1-3; tentative D call: TRBD1 (5 bases). The CDR3 covers 15 residues. Germline V lookup: CDR1 MNHEY, CDR2 SMNVEV (reference sequence). The ends were cut back, 5 bases at V and 0 bases at J, with 11 bases in the middle. This CDR3 reads CASSRTGDSGNTIYF. The CDR3 DNA sequence: TGTGCCAGCAGTAGAACAGGAGACTCTGGAAACACCATATATTTT.